A selection of T cell receptor beta chains follows, all from one sample in a study of blood T cell repertoires in COVID-19. Only in-frame clones appear in the TCRdb table, and some are missing; sequencing was by immunoSEQ multiplex PCR. The profile shows about 250,000 clones, about four fifths of them singletons. Sequencing was carried out using PBMCs or T cells enriched from blood (not recorded which). The source of these receptors is a man between 45 and 60 years old who had recovered from COVID-19. Both conserved end residues are part of each CDR3. Each record gives: V gene, D gene, CDR3 protein. A D gene is named only where the DNA matches it firmly.

v_call: TRBV7-9
d_call: TRBD1
cdr3_aa: CASSVGDRDNSPLHF

v_call: TRBV14
d_call: -
cdr3_aa: CASSQGGTVYNEQFF

v_call: TRBV6-6
d_call: -
cdr3_aa: CASSYRAGRRNQPQHF

v_call: TRBV10-1
d_call: -
cdr3_aa: CASSNSNYGYTF

v_call: TRBV19
d_call: TRBD2
cdr3_aa: CASTVGRAYNEQFF

v_call: TRBV6-5
d_call: -
cdr3_aa: CASRTGVPQETQYF

v_call: TRBV12-3/TRBV12-4
d_call: -
cdr3_aa: CASSSRLIQPQHF

v_call: TRBV28
d_call: TRBD2
cdr3_aa: CAAGRDEGVQYF

v_call: TRBV29-1
d_call: TRBD1
cdr3_aa: CSVSRDSSYEQYF

v_call: TRBV29-1
d_call: TRBD2
cdr3_aa: CSVVPSGVIDEQFF

v_call: TRBV11-3
d_call: TRBD2
cdr3_aa: CASSLGPGLARNEQFF

v_call: TRBV2
d_call: TRBD2
cdr3_aa: CASTREGLGYEQFF

v_call: TRBV7-2
d_call: TRBD2
cdr3_aa: CASSLQLGTSGRDTQYF

v_call: TRBV19
d_call: TRBD1
cdr3_aa: CASRNQGANTEAFF

v_call: TRBV7-2
d_call: -
cdr3_aa: CASSLGRTGTNNQPQHF

v_call: TRBV5-1
d_call: -
cdr3_aa: CASSEGTYSGEKLFF

v_call: TRBV5-1
d_call: -
cdr3_aa: CASSLGEYNQPQHF

v_call: TRBV4-1
d_call: TRBD1
cdr3_aa: CASSQEGTGQGWEQYF

v_call: TRBV9
d_call: -
cdr3_aa: CASSVAGSTDTQYF

v_call: TRBV5-1
d_call: -
cdr3_aa: CASSLDPVSEAFF

v_call: TRBV25-1
d_call: -
cdr3_aa: CASSATENWANVLTF

v_call: TRBV13
d_call: -
cdr3_aa: CASSSTLLAKNIQYF

v_call: TRBV24-1
d_call: TRBD1
cdr3_aa: CATGTGAADTQYF

v_call: TRBV9
d_call: TRBD1
cdr3_aa: CASSPRGLGGSGNTIYF

v_call: TRBV7-6
d_call: -
cdr3_aa: CASSPSAGSYNEQFF

v_call: TRBV20-1
d_call: -
cdr3_aa: CSASESSGNQPQHF

v_call: TRBV5-1
d_call: TRBD1
cdr3_aa: CASSSTPDRGYQPQHF

v_call: TRBV29-1
d_call: TRBD1
cdr3_aa: CSAGQGSNQPQHF

v_call: TRBV7-9
d_call: -
cdr3_aa: CASSLARAATIYEQYF

v_call: TRBV5-1
d_call: TRBD1
cdr3_aa: CASSSAGGSNYEQYF

v_call: TRBV7-2
d_call: -
cdr3_aa: CASSFSGANTEAFF

v_call: TRBV7-9
d_call: TRBD1
cdr3_aa: CASSTIGAGTAYKETQYF

v_call: TRBV5-5
d_call: TRBD1
cdr3_aa: CASSDRDRGYPFNQPQHF

v_call: TRBV6-5
d_call: TRBD2
cdr3_aa: CASSYGPSGRNTQYF

v_call: TRBV10-3
d_call: -
cdr3_aa: CAIGAPSMATTF

v_call: TRBV7-9
d_call: TRBD1
cdr3_aa: CASRPILWGQIYNEQFF

v_call: TRBV7-3
d_call: TRBD1
cdr3_aa: CASSSTGADTGELFF

v_call: TRBV7-6
d_call: -
cdr3_aa: CASSLIGGASSYEQYF

v_call: TRBV12-3/TRBV12-4
d_call: -
cdr3_aa: CASKRGTDTQYF

v_call: TRBV19
d_call: -
cdr3_aa: CASSLRGSTTGELFF